The rows below give T cell receptor beta chains drawn from one sample of a study of blood T cell repertoires in COVID-19. The assay was immunoSEQ multiplex PCR, and TCRdb's table has in-frame clones only and misses some. The sample has around 200,000 clones, less than 90% seen once. Sequences were obtained from PBMCs or T cells enriched from blood (not recorded which). Receptors were obtained from a woman between 50 and 59 years old in a cohort exposed to, infected with or recovered from COVID-19 (not recorded which). Both conserved end residues are part of each CDR3. The D gene is left open where the match is weak. Only some rows state a clone size, as once, few, many or a class for expanded clones.

v_call clone_size d_call cdr3_aa
TRBV19 few TRBD1 CASSIDRGRDEQFF
TRBV5-1 few - CASSAPRATDTQYF
TRBV5-4 - - CASSPSITSQETQYF
TRBV7-2 few TRBD1 CASSFGTGEIYGYTF
TRBV28 - - CASSPPGEATNEKLFF
TRBV6-5 - TRBD1 CASSLGQALAGTQYF
TRBV14 - TRBD1 CASSQVVRGEGYTF
TRBV9 - TRBD1 CASSRTGGNTIYF
TRBV10-1 few - CASPPGADTQYF
TRBV11-2 - - CATSDRLLVEQFF
TRBV19 once TRBD2 CASSTPRTSGGRDTQYF
TRBV10-3 - - CAISGGDNEQFF
TRBV14 - - CASSQVDWAYEQYF
TRBV9 - TRBD1 CASSVKGASGNTIYF
TRBV28 - - CASRVGGTGELFF
TRBV25-1 - TRBD1 CASSGTGTGEKLFF
TRBV20-1 - TRBD1 CSASKGGIRRTGELFF
TRBV7-3 once - CASSTGGLETQYF
TRBV30 - TRBD1 CAWSKGQPNSPLHF
TRBV6-6 - TRBD2 CASREAVSGELFF
TRBV3-1/TRBV3-2 - - CASSLGQNYGYTF
TRBV19 - - CASSQAGTEAFF
TRBV6-5 - - CASSGQSNQPQHF
TRBV18 - - CASSPVEATNEKLFF
TRBV2 - TRBD1 CASSERLRGQETQYF